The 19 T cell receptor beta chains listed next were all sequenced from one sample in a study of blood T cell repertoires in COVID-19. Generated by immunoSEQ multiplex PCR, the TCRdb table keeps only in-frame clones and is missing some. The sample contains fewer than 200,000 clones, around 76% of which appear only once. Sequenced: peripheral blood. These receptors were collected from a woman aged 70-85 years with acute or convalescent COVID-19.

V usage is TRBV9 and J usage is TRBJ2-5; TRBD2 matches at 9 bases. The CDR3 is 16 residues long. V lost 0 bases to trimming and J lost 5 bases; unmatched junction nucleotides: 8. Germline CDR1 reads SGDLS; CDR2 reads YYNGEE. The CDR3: CASSVGASGVLETQYF. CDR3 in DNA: TGTGCCAGCAGCGTAGGGGCTAGCGGGGTCCTGGAGACCCAGTACTTC. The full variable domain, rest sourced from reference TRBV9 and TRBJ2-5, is DSGVTQTPKHLITATGQRVTLRCSPRSGDLSVYWYQQSLDQGLQFLIQYYNGEERAKGNILERFSAQQFPDLHSELNLSSLELGDSALYFCASSVGASGVLETQYFGPGTRLLVL.

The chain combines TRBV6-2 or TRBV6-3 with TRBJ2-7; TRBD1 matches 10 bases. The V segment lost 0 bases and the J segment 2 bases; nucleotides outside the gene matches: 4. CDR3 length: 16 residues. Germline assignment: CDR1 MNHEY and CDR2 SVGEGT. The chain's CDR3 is CASSYSGTGAPYEQYF. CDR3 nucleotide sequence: TGTGCCAGCAGTTACTCCGGGACAGGGGCCCCCTACGAGCAGTACTTC.

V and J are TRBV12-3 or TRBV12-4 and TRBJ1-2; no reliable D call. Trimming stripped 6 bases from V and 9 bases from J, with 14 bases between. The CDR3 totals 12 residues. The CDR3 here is CASSSRTGSYTF. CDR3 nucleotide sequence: TGTGCCAGCAGCTCCAGGACGGGAAGCTACACCTTC.

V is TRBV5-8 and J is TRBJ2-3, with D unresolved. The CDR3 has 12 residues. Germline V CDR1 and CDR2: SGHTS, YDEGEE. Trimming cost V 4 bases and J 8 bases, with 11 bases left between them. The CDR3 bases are TGTGCCAGCAGCCGCCCGGCAGGTACGCAGTATTTT. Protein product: CASSRPAGTQYF.

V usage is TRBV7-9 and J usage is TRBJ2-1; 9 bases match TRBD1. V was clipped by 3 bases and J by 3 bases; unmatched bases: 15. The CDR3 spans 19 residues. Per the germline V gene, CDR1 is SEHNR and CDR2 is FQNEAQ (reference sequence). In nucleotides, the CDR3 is TGTGCCAGCAGCTTTGGACAGGGGCTAACGGAAAACTTCTACAATGAGCAGTTCTTC. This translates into CASSFGQGLTENFYNEQFF.

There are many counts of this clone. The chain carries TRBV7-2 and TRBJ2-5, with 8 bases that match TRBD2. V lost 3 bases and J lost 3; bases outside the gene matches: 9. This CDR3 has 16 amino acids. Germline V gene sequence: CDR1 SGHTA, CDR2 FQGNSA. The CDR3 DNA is TGTGCCAGCAGCTTCGTCGTAAGCGGGGGCGAAGAGACCCAGTACTTC. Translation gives CASSFVVSGGEETQYF.

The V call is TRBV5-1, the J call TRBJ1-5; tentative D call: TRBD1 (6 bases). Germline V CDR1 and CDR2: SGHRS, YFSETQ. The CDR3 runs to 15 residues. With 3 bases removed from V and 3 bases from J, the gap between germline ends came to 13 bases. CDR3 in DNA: TGCGCCAGCAGCTCTTCCGGACAGTCCAATCAGCCCCAGCATTTT. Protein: CASSSSGQSNQPQHF.

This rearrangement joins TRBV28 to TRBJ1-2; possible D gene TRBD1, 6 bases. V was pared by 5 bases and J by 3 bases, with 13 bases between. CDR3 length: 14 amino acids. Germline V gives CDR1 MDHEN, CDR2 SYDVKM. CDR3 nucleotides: TGTGCCAGCAGTGCCCAGGGGATTCACTATGGCTACACCTTC. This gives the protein CASSAQGIHYGYTF.

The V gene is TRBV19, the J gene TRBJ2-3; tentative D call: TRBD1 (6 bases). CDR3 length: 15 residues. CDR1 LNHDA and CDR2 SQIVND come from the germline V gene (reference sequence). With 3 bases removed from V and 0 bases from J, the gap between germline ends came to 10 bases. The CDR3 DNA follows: TGTGCCAGTAGTATTGAAACAGGGAGCACAGATACGCAGTATTTT. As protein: CASSIETGSTDTQYF.

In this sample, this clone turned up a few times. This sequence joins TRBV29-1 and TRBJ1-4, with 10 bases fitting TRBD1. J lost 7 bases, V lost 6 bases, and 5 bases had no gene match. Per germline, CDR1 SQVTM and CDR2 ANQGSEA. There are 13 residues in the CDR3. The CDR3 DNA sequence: TGCAGCGTGGGAAGGGACAGGGGTGAAAAACTGTTTTTT. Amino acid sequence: CSVGRDRGEKLFF. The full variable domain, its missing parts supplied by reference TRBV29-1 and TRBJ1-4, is SAVISQKPSRDICQRGTSLTIQCQVDSQVTMMFWYRQQPGQSLTLIATANQGSEATYESGFVIDKFPISRPNLTFSTLTVSNMSPEDSSIYLCSVGRDRGEKLFFGSGTQLSVL.

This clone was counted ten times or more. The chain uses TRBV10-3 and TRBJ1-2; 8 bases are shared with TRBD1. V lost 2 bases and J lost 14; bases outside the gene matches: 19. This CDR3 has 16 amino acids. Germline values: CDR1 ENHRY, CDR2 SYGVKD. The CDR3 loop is CAISERAGQETGVGTF. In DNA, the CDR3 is TGTGCCATCAGTGAGCGTGCGGGACAGGAGACAGGTGTGGGAACCTTC.

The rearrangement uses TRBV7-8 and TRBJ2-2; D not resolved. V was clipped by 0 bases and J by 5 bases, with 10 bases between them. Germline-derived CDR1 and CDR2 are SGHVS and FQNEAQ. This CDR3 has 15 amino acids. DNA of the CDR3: TGTGCCAGCAGCTTAGCGGGCTACCTAACCGGGGAGCTGTTTTTT. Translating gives CASSLAGYLTGELFF.

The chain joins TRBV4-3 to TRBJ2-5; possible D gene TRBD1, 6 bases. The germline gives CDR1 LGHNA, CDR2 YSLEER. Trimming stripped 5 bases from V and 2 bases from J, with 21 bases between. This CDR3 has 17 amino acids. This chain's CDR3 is CASSSRTGLSGQETQYF. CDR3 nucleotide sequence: TGCGCCAGCAGCTCCAGAACAGGGCTAAGTGGGCAAGAGACCCAGTACTTC.

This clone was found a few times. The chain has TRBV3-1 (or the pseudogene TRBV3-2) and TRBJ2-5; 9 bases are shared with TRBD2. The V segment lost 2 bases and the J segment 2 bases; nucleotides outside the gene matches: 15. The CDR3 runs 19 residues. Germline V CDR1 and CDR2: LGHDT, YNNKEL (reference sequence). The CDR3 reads CASSQSRGSGGPIQETQYF. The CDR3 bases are TGTGCCAGCAGCCAATCCCGGGGGAGCGGGGGGCCGATACAAGAGACCCAGTACTTC.

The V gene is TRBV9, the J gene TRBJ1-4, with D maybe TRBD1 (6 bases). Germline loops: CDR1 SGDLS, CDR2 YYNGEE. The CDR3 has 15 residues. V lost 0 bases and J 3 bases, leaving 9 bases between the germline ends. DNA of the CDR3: TGTGCCAGCAGCGTAGACAGGGCGCCTAATGAAAAACTGTTTTTT. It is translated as CASSVDRAPNEKLFF.

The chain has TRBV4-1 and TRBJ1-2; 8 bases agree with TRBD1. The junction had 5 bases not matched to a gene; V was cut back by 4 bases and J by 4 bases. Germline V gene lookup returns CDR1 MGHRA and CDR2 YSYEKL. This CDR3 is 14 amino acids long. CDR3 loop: CASSPTGDLYGYTF. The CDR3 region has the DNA TGCGCCAGCAGCCCGACAGGGGACCTCTATGGCTACACCTTC.

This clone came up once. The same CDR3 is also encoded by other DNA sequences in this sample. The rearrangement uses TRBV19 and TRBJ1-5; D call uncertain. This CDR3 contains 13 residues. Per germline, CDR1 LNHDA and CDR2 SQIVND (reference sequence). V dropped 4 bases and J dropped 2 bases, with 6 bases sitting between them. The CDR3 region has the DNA TGTGCCAGTAGTAGCCAGGGCAATCAGCCCCAGCATTTT. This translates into CASSSQGNQPQHF.

The CDR3, as DNA: TGTGCCAGCAGCCAAGAATGGGCTACTTCCTACGAGCAGTACTTC. This encodes CASSQEWATSYEQYF. The rearrangement links TRBV4-2 to TRBJ2-7; D unclear. Looked up from germline, CDR1 is LGHNA and CDR2 is YNFKEQ. Trimming cost V 0 bases and J 1 base, with 10 bases left between them. This CDR3 contains 15 residues.

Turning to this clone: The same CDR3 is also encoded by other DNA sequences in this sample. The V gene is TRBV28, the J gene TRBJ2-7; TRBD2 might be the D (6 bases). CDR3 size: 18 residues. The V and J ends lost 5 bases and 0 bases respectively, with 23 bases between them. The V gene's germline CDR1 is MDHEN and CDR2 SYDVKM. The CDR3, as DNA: TGTGCCAGCAGTCTGGGGTTGGGGGGAGAGGTTCTCTCCTACGAGCAGTACTTC. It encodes CASSLGLGGEVLSYEQYF.